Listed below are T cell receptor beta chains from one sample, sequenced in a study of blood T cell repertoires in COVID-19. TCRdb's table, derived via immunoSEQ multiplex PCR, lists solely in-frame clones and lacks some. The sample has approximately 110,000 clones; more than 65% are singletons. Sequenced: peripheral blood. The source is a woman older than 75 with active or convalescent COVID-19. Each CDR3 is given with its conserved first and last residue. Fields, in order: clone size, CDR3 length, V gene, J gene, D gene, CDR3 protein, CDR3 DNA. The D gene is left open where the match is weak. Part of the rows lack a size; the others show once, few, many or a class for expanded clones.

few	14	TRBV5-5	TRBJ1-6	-	CASSLVGVGSPLHF	TGTGCCAGCAGCTTGGTCGGGGTTGGTTCACCCCTCCACTTT
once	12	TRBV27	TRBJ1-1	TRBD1	CASSFPDREAFF	TGTGCCAGCAGTTTTCCGGACAGGGAAGCTTTCTTT
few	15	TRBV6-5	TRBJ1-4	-	CASKVWGGVNEKLFF	TGTGCCAGCAAGGTCTGGGGGGGCGTTAATGAAAAACTGTTTTTT
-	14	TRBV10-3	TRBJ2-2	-	CAISLERNTGELFF	TGTGCCATCAGTTTAGAGCGGAACACCGGGGAGCTGTTTTTT
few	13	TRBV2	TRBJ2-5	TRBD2	CASQREGLETQYF	TGTGCCAGTCAGCGGGAGGGCCTGGAGACCCAGTACTTC
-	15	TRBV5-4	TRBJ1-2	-	CASNPGGKTNYGYTF	TGTGCCAGCAACCCGGGTGGCAAAACTAACTATGGCTACACCTTC
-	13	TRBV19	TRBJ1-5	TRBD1	CASSDRVKQPQHF	TGTGCCAGTAGCGACAGGGTGAAACAGCCCCAGCATTTT
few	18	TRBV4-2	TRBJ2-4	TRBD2	CASSQVSRTSGIKNIQYF	TGTGCCAGCAGCCAGGTATCTCGGACTAGCGGGATTAAAAACATTCAGTACTTC
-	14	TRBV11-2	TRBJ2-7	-	CASSFARTDFEQYF	TGTGCCAGCAGCTTCGCCCGGACAGATTTCGAGCAGTACTTC
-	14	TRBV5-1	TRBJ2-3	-	CASSPRASTDTQYF	TGCGCCAGCAGCCCGCGGGCCTCCACAGATACGCAGTATTTT
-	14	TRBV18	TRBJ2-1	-	CASSPSQGLNEQFF	TGTGCCAGCTCACCAAGCCAGGGGCTCAATGAGCAGTTCTTC
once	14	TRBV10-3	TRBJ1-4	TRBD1	CAIRAQGQGGKLFF	TGTGCCATCAGAGCCCAGGGACAGGGAGGAAAACTGTTTTTT
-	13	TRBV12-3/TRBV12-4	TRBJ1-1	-	CASRLNQGYEAFF	TGTGCCAGCAGACTTAACCAGGGATATGAAGCTTTCTTT